The TCR beta chain under discussion was sequenced for a study of T cells in Graves' hyperthyroidism and ophthalmopathy. There are many counts of this clonotype. RNA transcripts served as the template for amplifying TCR beta CDR3 regions. When the TCR CDR3 underwent first-round RT-PCR, the HTBI primer set was used. MiXCR, applied by TCRdb to the multiplex PCR reads, yields one record per CDR3 protein. This sample has roughly 700,000 distinct CDR3 sequences, with roughly 17% found just once. Sample: blood. The TCR originated in a man aged 45-65 years with Graves' hyperthyroidism.

The CDR3 loop reads CASRAEPGQGPDTQYF. Written as DNA, the CDR3 is TGTGCCAGCAGAGCGGAACCGGGACAGGGGCCAGATACGCAGTATTTT. The genes are TRBV28 and TRBJ2-3, with TRBD1 matching 10 bases. Germline assignment: CDR1 MDHEN and CDR2 SYDVKM. Losses at the gene ends were 6 bases for V and 4 bases for J; bases not matched to a gene: 10. This CDR3 is built from 16 residues.